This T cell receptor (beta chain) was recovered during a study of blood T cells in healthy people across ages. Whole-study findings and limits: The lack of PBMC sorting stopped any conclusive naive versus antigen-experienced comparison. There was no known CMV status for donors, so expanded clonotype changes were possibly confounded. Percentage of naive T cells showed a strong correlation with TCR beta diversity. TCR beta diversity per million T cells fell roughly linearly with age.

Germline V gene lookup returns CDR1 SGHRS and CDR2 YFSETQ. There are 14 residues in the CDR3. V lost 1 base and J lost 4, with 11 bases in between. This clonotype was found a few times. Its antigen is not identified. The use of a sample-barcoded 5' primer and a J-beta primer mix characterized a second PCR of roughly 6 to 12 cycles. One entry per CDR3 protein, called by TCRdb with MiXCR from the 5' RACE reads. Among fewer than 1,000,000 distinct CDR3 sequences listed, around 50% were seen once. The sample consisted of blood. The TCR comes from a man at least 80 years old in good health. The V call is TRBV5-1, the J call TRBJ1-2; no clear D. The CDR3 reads CASSLWSEAYGYTF. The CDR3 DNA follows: TGCGCCAGCAGCTTGTGGTCGGAGGCCTATGGCTACACCTTC.